This T cell receptor (beta chain) was sequenced for a study of long-term antiretroviral therapy in people with HIV. Study findings and constraints: HIV repertoires spanned narrower CDR3 length ranges than controls. Blood in the study was drawn between about 2004 and 2017, possibly under older ART regimens, which may be less effective than current ones.

Concerning this clone itself: Its antigen remains unidentified.

Trimming shortened V by 7 bases and J by 2 bases, and 24 bases separated the two germline ends. The germline V gene encodes CDR1 SGHAT and CDR2 FQNNGV. CDR3 length: 17 amino acids. The libraries were made with immunoSEQ v3.0 at survey level. Profiling relied on immunoSEQ multiplex PCR, and the TCRdb table lists in-frame clones only, not all of them. The sample has 31,000 or so clones, approximately 96% seen once. The chain uses TRBV11-2 and TRBJ2-7; D not resolved. The source of this sequence is a man younger than 40 with HIV. The sequencing used unsorted PBMCs, collected 6.6 years after starting antiretroviral therapy. As DNA, the CDR3 is TGTGCCAGCACCCCTTGGAAACCTTCCCCAAGGGCCTACGAGCAGTACTTC. It specifies CASTPWKPSPRAYEQYF. Using reference TRBV11-2 and TRBJ2-7 for the parts outside the CDR3, the full variable domain is EAGVAQSPRYKIIEKRQSVAFWCNPISGHATLYWYQQILGQGPKLLIQFQNNGVVDDSQLPKDRFSAERLKGVDSTLKIQPAKLEDSAVYLCASTPWKPSPRAYEQYFGPGTRLTVT.